The clone carrying this T cell receptor (beta chain) was detected a few times. TCRdb processed the RT-PCR reads anew with MiXCR; each CDR3 protein has one entry. The table lists almost 700,000 distinct CDR3 sequences, 11% to 15% of them singletons. Trimming left V 3 bases short and J 4 bases short, with 11 bases between. Germline lookup yields CDR1 SGDLS and CDR2 YYNGEE. The CDR3 sequence is 14 residues long. This TCR was sampled from a female donor in good health, serving as a healthy control. This sequence joins TRBV9 and TRBJ1-5; perhaps TRBD1 as D (6 bases). The sample was memory CD4+ T cells from blood. The CDR3 spells CASSGGQNNQPQHF. The CDR3 DNA sequence: TGTGCCAGCAGCGGAGGACAGAATAATCAGCCCCAGCATTTT.